This T cell receptor (beta chain) derives from a study of blood T cell repertoires in COVID-19. Overall study context: Sites across the United States, Italy and Spain contributed samples from acute and convalescent COVID-19.

Per the study methods: Quantification of nucleated cells was approximated via reference gene primer amplification. Some clones are missing from TCRdb's copy, which holds only in-frame ones; the method was immunoSEQ multiplex PCR. The V and J calls and clone size were taken over from that table, and D and trimming were inferred from the DNA. The sample records some 300,000 clones, about nine tenths being singletons. The V end lost 0 bases, the J end lost 7 bases, and 12 bases lay between the germline ends. Germline V gene lookup returns CDR1 MNHEY and CDR2 SVGAGI. CDR3 length: 14 residues. This clone was seen just once.

The chain joins TRBV6-5 to TRBJ1-2; possible D gene TRBD1, 5 bases. This sequence was found in a man aged 30 to 45 who had recovered from COVID-19. Sequencing input: PBMCs or T cells enriched from blood (not recorded which). Written as DNA, the CDR3 is TGTGCCAGCAGTTACTCGGCAGGGTCGGGTGGCTACACCTTC. This gives the protein CASSYSAGSGGYTF.